The rows below give T cell receptor beta chains drawn from one sample of a study of T cell responses to AZD1222 COVID-19 vaccine. Clones were read by immunoSEQ multiplex PCR, and TCRdb kept only the in-frame ones, dropping some. The data contain 100,000 to 150,000 clones, approximately 85% of them singletons. Sequenced here: peripheral blood, sampled on day 0 of AZD1222 vaccination. The receptors were gathered from an adult in good health. The CDR3 runs from the conserved cysteine through the conserved F or W. The order of the fields is J gene, V gene, D gene, clone size, CDR3 protein, CDR3 DNA. The D gene is left open where the match is weak. Where a row states a size, it is once, few, many or the class of an expanded clone; other rows omit it.

TRBJ1-1	TRBV28	TRBD1	.	CASSSGQGNTEAFF	TGTGCCAGCAGTTCGGGACAGGGGAACACTGAAGCTTTCTTT
TRBJ2-1	TRBV7-9	TRBD1	.	CASSYDRGIGNEQFF	TGTGCCAGCAGTTATGACAGGGGAATAGGGAATGAGCAGTTCTTC
TRBJ2-1	TRBV7-2	.	.	CASSLVSSSYNEQFF	TGTGCCAGCAGCTTAGTGAGCAGCTCCTACAATGAGCAGTTCTTC
TRBJ1-3	TRBV9	.	.	CASSVEGVMFGNTIYF	TGTGCCAGCAGCGTAGAAGGGGTTATGTTCGGAAACACCATATATTTT
TRBJ1-5	TRBV23-1	TRBD1	.	CASSQGTGGPFYSNQPQHF	TGCGCCAGCAGTCAAGGGACAGGGGGACCGTTTTATAGCAATCAGCCCCAGCATTTT
TRBJ2-1	TRBV3-1/TRBV3-2	.	once	CASSPGRIEQFF	TGTGCCAGCAGCCCGGGGCGCATTGAGCAGTTCTTC
TRBJ1-5	TRBV2	.	.	CASSELAMPQHF	TGTGCCAGCAGTGAGTTGGCTATGCCCCAGCATTTT
TRBJ1-5	TRBV27	TRBD1	.	CASRDRAYSNQPQHF	TGTGCCAGCAGGGACAGGGCCTATAGCAATCAGCCCCAGCATTTT
TRBJ1-4	TRBV28	.	.	CASEGEKLFF	TGTGCCAGCGAGGGAGAAAAACTGTTTTTT
TRBJ2-5	TRBV4-3	TRBD2	.	CASSQGLAGEYTQYF	TGCGCCAGCAGCCAAGGACTAGCGGGAGAATATACCCAGTACTTC
TRBJ1-1	TRBV18	TRBD1	once	CASFRDRGNTEAFF	TGTGCCAGCTTCCGAGACAGGGGGAACACTGAAGCTTTCTTT
TRBJ2-3	TRBV7-7	TRBD2	.	CASSSGLAGSDTQYF	TGTGCTAGCAGCTCGGGACTAGCGGGGTCAGATACGCAGTATTTT
TRBJ1-2	TRBV12-3/TRBV12-4	TRBD1	.	CASIFRQGDGYTF	TGTGCCAGCATCTTCAGGCAGGGGGATGGCTACACCTTC
TRBJ2-7	TRBV19	TRBD1	.	CASSDRAYEQYF	TGTGCCAGCTCAGACAGGGCCTACGAGCAGTACTTC
TRBJ1-2	TRBV30	TRBD1	few	CAWSEGQAHTF	TGTGCCTGGAGTGAGGGACAGGCGCACACCTTC
TRBJ1-1	TRBV28	.	.	CASSPVRVAEAFF	TGTGCCAGCAGCCCCGTGAGGGTAGCAGAAGCTTTCTTT
TRBJ2-7	TRBV6-4	TRBD2	.	CASRLAGGREQYF	TGTGCCAGCAGGCTAGCGGGAGGGCGCGAGCAGTACTTC
TRBJ1-5	TRBV6-1	.	.	CASSATSMRGNQPQHF	TGTGCCAGCAGTGCGACCTCAATGCGAGGCAATCAGCCCCAGCATTTT
TRBJ2-7	TRBV10-2	.	.	CASRRVQSSYEQYF	TGCGCCAGCAGGCGAGTACAGTCCTCCTACGAGCAGTACTTC
TRBJ1-3	TRBV19	TRBD1	.	CASSSRTGIGNTIYF	TGTGCCAGTAGTTCCCGGACAGGGATTGGAAACACCATATATTTT
TRBJ2-7	TRBV5-5	.	few	CASSFQGRGRTYEQYF	TGTGCCAGCAGCTTTCAGGGCCGAGGCAGGACCTACGAGCAGTACTTC
TRBJ1-3	TRBV5-1	.	.	CASSLAGQSSGNTIYF	TGCGCCAGCAGCTTGGCCGGACAGAGCTCTGGAAACACCATATATTTT
TRBJ2-4	TRBV4-1	.	.	CASSPEVGLGNIQYF	TGCGCCAGCAGCCCGGAGGTGGGGTTGGGAAACATTCAGTACTTC
TRBJ2-5	TRBV5-5	TRBD2	once	CASSLDRGLAGGRAQYF	TGTGCCAGCAGCTTGGATCGGGGACTAGCGGGAGGTCGGGCCCAGTACTTC
TRBJ1-6	TRBV29-1	.	.	CSVGGGGYNSPLHF	TGCAGCGTTGGGGGGGGAGGCTATAATTCACCCCTCCACTTT
TRBJ2-5	TRBV2	.	.	CASSDLAQETQYF	TGTGCCAGCAGTGATCTAGCCCAAGAGACCCAGTACTTC
TRBJ1-1	TRBV5-5	.	.	CASSLGQGLTEAFF	TGTGCCAGCAGCTTGGGGCAGGGCTTGACTGAAGCTTTCTTT